This passage covers 11 T cell receptor beta chains from one sample sequenced in a study of T-cell reconstitution after alpha-beta-depleted transplantation in children (dated by TCRdb to 2015 to 2016). Library creation used PCR. Sequencing took place on an Illumina HiSeq 2500. TCR library preparation used molecular barcoding, with unique molecular identifiers applied to normalize quantification of the TCRbeta repertoire. TCRdb redid the processing of the public reads, applying fastp at Q25 and MiXCR, and retained in-frame beta chains. Each CDR3 protein appears once, grouped with its most common genes and DNA. In all, the sample holds around 600,000 distinct CDR3 sequences, and about 23% of those were seen once. Clones ranked in the top ten supply about 14% of the sample. The sample's treatment or condition, from its label and the paper: allogeneic hematopoietic cell transplantation with graft depleted of TCRalphabeta T cells and CD19 B cells.

The material sequenced was PBMCs, mostly from graft donor cells, taken 360 days after TCRalphabeta/CD19-depleted stem cell transplant. These receptor sequences come from a boy under two years old who had a stem cell transplant for acute myeloid leukemia, so the T cells may come from the graft donor.

This clonotype was seen only a few times. CDR3 nucleotide sequence: TGTGCCAGCAGGGGGTGGCAGGTCAGCACAGATACGCAGTATTTT. Amino acid sequence: CASRGWQVSTDTQYF. The chain uses TRBV28 and TRBJ2-3; D unresolved. This CDR3 is built from 15 residues. V was pared by 6 bases and J by 0 bases, with 13 bases between. Per the germline V gene, CDR1 is MDHEN and CDR2 is SYDVKM.

This clonotype was found many times. The gene calls are TRBV3-1 and TRBJ2-7; D is perhaps TRBD1 (6 bases). CDR1 is LGHDT and CDR2 is YNNKEL in the germline V gene (reference sequence). V dropped 2 bases and J dropped 1 base, with 9 bases sitting between them. The CDR3 is made up of 14 amino acids. In nucleotides, the CDR3 is TGTGCCAGCAGCCAAAGGGACACGTCCTACGAGCAGTACTTC. This gives the protein CASSQRDTSYEQYF.

This chain joins TRBV6-2 or TRBV6-3 and TRBJ1-5; D is unclear. Trimming pared 6 bases from V and 3 bases from J, leaving 18 bases between. CDR1 MNHEY and CDR2 SVGEGT come from the germline V gene. This CDR3 has 16 residues. CDR3 sequence reads: CASSPSPPGNNQPQHF. In DNA, the CDR3 is TGTGCCAGCAGCCCCTCCCCGCCAGGTAACAATCAGCCCCAGCATTTT.

This clonotype has a handful of counts. The CDR3 bases are TGTGCCAGCAGCTTGGGGTTTAAGGGAGGCAGGGCCCAAGAGACCCAGTACTTC. Encoded protein: CASSLGFKGGRAQETQYF. The chain recombines TRBV5-5 with TRBJ2-5; a weak D match, TRBD2 (6 bases). The germline gives CDR1 SGHKS, CDR2 YYEKEE (reference sequence). V lost 0 bases, J lost 1 base, and 19 bases lay in between. The CDR3 runs 18 residues.

This chain uses TRBV5-5 with TRBJ2-5; D gene uncertain. CDR3 size: 17 residues. The V gene lost 0 bases and the J gene lost 1 base, with 16 bases spanning the gap. Germline V gene data show CDR1 as SGHKS and CDR2 as YYEKEE (reference sequence). The CDR3 coding sequence is TGTGCCAGCAGCTTGGCCGAGGTCCCCCACAGCCAAGAGACCCAGTACTTC. Protein: CASSLAEVPHSQETQYF.

This sequence joins TRBV7-2 and TRBJ2-7; TRBD2 aligns across 7 bases. The CDR3 has 17 residues. The V and J ends lost 2 bases and 0 bases, in that order; junction bases with no gene match: 10. Germline loops: CDR1 SGHTA, CDR2 FQGNSA. The CDR3 sequence is CASSLNGPGGISYEQYF. The CDR3 nucleotides read TGTGCCAGCAGCTTAAATGGGCCCGGGGGGATCTCCTACGAGCAGTACTTC.

The chain recombines TRBV4-2 with TRBJ1-2; D gene ambiguous. V was trimmed by 1 base and J by 4 bases, leaving 4 bases between them. This CDR3 spans 12 amino acids. Germline V CDR1 and CDR2: LGHNA, YNFKEQ. The CDR3 protein is CASSQVPYGYTF. CDR3 nucleotides: TGTGCCAGCAGCCAAGTTCCCTATGGCTACACCTTC.

This clonotype was found many times. V usage is TRBV7-9 and J usage is TRBJ2-7; D perhaps matches TRBD2 (5 bases). Germline V gene sequence: CDR1 SEHNR, CDR2 FQNEAQ (reference sequence). The V and J ends lost 3 bases and 5 bases respectively, with 8 bases between them. CDR3 length: 12 amino acids. DNA for the CDR3: TGTGCCAGCAGCTTCATCGGGGACGAGCAGTACGTC. Protein: CASSFIGDEQYV.

This clonotype was seen repeatedly, ten times or more. The chain uses TRBV29-1 and TRBJ2-3, with D perhaps being TRBD1 or TRBD2 (5 bases each). This CDR3 is 14 amino acids long. Looked up from germline, CDR1 is SQVTM and CDR2 is ANQGSEA. V was clipped by 3 bases and J by 6 bases, with 16 bases between them. In DNA form, the CDR3 reads TGCAGCGTTGAGTTTCGGGGCGGACGGGATACGCAGTATTTT. Translation: CSVEFRGGRDTQYF.

This clonotype was detected many times. J is TRBJ1-5 and V is TRBV12-3 or TRBV12-4; D not resolved. V was clipped by 3 bases and J by 0 bases, with 15 bases between them. The CDR3 consists of 17 residues. This CDR3 is CASSLAPGGYSNQPQHF. CDR3 DNA sequence: TGTGCCAGCAGTTTGGCCCCCGGAGGTTATAGCAATCAGCCCCAGCATTTT.

The chain is built from TRBV6-1 and TRBJ2-5; a possible D gene is TRBD2 (5 bases). The V gene's germline CDR1 is MNHNS and CDR2 SASEGT. This CDR3 has 13 residues. Trimming stripped 6 bases from V and 5 bases from J, with 13 bases between. The CDR3 sequence is CASRLDGGETQYF. In DNA, the CDR3 is TGTGCCAGCAGGTTGGACGGCGGGGAGACCCAGTACTTC.